The 5 T cell receptor beta chains below all came from one sample that was sequenced in a study of blood T cell repertoires in COVID-19. TCRdb keeps only in-frame clones here, not all; method: immunoSEQ multiplex PCR. The table includes approximately 230,000 clones, about nine tenths detected once. Sequencing input: PBMCs or T cells enriched from blood (not recorded which). The origin of the receptors is a man younger than 35 who had recovered from COVID-19.

This rearrangement joins TRBV5-1 to TRBJ2-5; 12 positions agree with TRBD2. Germline values: CDR1 SGHRS, CDR2 YFSETQ. The CDR3 spans 16 residues. The trim removed 3 bases at V and 0 bases at J, leaving 3 bases unmatched. The DNA of the CDR3 is TGCGCCAGCAGCTCCGGGACTAGCGGGTACCAAGAGACCCAGTACTTC. This encodes CASSSGTSGYQETQYF.

V is TRBV2 and J is TRBJ1-1, with D uncertain. The CDR3 has 13 residues. Trimming shortened V by 6 bases and J by 3 bases, and 11 bases separated the two germline ends. The germline V gene encodes CDR1 SNHLY and CDR2 FYNNEI. The CDR3 is CASSQAPDTEAFF. The CDR3 DNA reads TGTGCCAGCAGCCAGGCCCCCGACACTGAAGCTTTCTTT.

The chain combines TRBV27 with TRBJ1-6; possibly TRBD1 for D (6 bases). The germline V gene has CDR1 MNHEY and CDR2 SMNVEV (reference sequence). The CDR3 sequence is 15 residues long. Trimming took off 5 bases at V and 10 bases at J, with 18 bases between the two ends. CDR3 loop: CASSLAGGPGSPLHF. DNA for the CDR3: TGTGCCAGCAGTCTTGCGGGGGGGCCGGGATCACCCCTCCACTTT.

The rearrangement joins TRBV7-8 to TRBJ1-3; 10 bases agree with TRBD1. The CDR3 covers 18 residues. Trimming took 5 bases from V and 0 from J; bases not matched to a gene: 10. Germline V lookup: CDR1 SGHVS, CDR2 FQNEAQ. The CDR3 loop is CASSQGRDRGTSGNTIYF. CDR3 DNA: TGTGCCAGCAGCCAAGGTCGGGACAGGGGCACCTCTGGAAACACCATATATTTT.

In DNA form, the CDR3 reads TGTGCCAGCAGACCCGGGGGGGGCTACGAGCAGTACTTC. Amino acids: CASRPGGGYEQYF. V usage is TRBV28 and J usage is TRBJ2-7, with 8 bases identical to TRBD2. The V segment lost 6 bases and the J segment 3 bases; nucleotides outside the gene matches: 4. The germline gives CDR1 MDHEN, CDR2 SYDVKM. The length of the CDR3 is 13 residues.